The sequence of this T cell receptor (beta chain) was determined in a study of cytomegalovirus exposure and HLA in healthy donors. Primers: 60 Vbeta forward and 13 Jbeta reverse. Only in-frame clones appear in the TCRdb table, and some are missing; sequencing was by immunoSEQ multiplex PCR. Of about 150,000 clones detected, over 70% appear once; the ten largest clones hold about 2.2%. With 6 bases removed from V and 4 bases from J, the gap between germline ends came to 7 bases. The CDR3 totals 12 residues. CDR1 is MDHEN, CDR2 SYDVKM, per germline. This chain joins TRBV28 and TRBJ1-5; the D is unclear. What was sequenced was PBMCs. The sequence came from a man aged 25-40 years in good health and CMV-seronegative. The CDR3 reads CASRIENQPQHF. CDR3 coding DNA: TGTGCCAGCAGAATCGAGAATCAGCCCCAGCATTTT.